The entry below describes one TCR beta chain. What it binds is unknown. This entry belongs to a study of graft-versus-host responses after intestinal transplantation. Study-wide results and caveats: Researchers found GvH clones in recipient marrow, and some showed up first in ileum or blood.

Generated by immunoSEQ multiplex PCR, the TCRdb table keeps only in-frame clones and is missing some. The sample holds around 120,000 clones, about nine tenths seen once. The V and J ends lost 5 bases and 4 bases, in that order; junction bases with no gene match: 8. Germline V CDR1 and CDR2: MDHEN, SYDVKM. The CDR3 covers 16 residues. This TCR derives from a human donor who received an intestinal transplant. The V gene is TRBV28, the J gene TRBJ2-7, with 13 bases matching TRBD2. Sequencing used unstimulated CD4+ T cells sorted from spleen or lymph node cells, obtained before intestinal transplant. The CDR3 DNA reads as TGTGCCAGCAGTCCACTGGGACTAGCGGGAAGTTACGAGCAGTACTTC. Its translation is CASSPLGLAGSYEQYF.